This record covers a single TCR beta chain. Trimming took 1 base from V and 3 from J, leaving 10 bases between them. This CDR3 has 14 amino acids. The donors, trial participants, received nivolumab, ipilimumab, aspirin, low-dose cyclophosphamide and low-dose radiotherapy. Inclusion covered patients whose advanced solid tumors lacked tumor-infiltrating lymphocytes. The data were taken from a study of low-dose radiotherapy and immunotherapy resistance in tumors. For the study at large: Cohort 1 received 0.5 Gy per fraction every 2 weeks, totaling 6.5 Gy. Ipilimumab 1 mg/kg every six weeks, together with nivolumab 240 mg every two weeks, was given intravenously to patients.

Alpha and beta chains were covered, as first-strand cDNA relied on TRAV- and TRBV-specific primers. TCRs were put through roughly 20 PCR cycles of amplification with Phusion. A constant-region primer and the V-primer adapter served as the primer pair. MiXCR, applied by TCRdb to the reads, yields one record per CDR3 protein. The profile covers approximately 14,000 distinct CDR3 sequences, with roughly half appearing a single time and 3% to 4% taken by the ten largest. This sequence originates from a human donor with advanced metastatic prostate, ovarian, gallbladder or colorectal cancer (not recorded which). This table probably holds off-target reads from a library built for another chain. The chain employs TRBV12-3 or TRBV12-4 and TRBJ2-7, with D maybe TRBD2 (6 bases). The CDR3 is CASSLGGDLYEQYF. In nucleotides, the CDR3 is TGTGCCAGCAGTTTAGGCGGGGACCTCTACGAGCAGTACTTC.